These 28 T cell receptor beta chains were all obtained from the same sample, sequenced in a study of blood T cell repertoires in COVID-19. Measured with immunoSEQ multiplex PCR; TCRdb has only the in-frame clones, and not every one. Seen here are under 350,000 clones, roughly 90% observed once, and the top ten hold about 4.2%. Sequenced: peripheral blood. The receptors derive from a man between 35 and 55 years old with acute or convalescent COVID-19.

The J gene is TRBJ2-7, the V gene TRBV4-2, with 9 bases matching TRBD1. Per germline, CDR1 LGHNA and CDR2 YNFKEQ. The CDR3 has 15 residues. Unmatched junction bases numbered 8, after V lost 3 bases and J lost 5 bases. The CDR3 DNA reads TGTGCCAGCAGCCACCGCGGGACAGGGATTGACGAGCAGTACTTC. Translating gives CASSHRGTGIDEQYF.

The rearrangement uses TRBV6-2 or TRBV6-3 and TRBJ2-1; 14 bases are shared with TRBD2. The CDR3 runs to 19 residues. J gave up 8 bases and V 2 bases, and 14 bases lay outside the gene matches. Germline V gives CDR1 MNHEY, CDR2 SVGEGT. In DNA form, the CDR3 reads TGTGCCAGCAGTTACCCCCGACTAGCGGGGGGGCCGCGATTGGATGAGCAGTTCTTC. Translated, it gives CASSYPRLAGGPRLDEQFF.

V is TRBV20-1 and J is TRBJ2-3; the D gene is possibly TRBD2 (6 bases). Germline-derived CDR1 and CDR2 are DFQATT and SNEGSKA (reference sequence). The CDR3 sequence is 13 residues long. Trimming cost V 3 bases and J 4 bases, with 11 bases left between them. CDR3 nucleotides: TGCAGTGCTAGTGGGCGGGAACCAGATACGCAGTATTTT. This sequence encodes CSASGREPDTQYF.

The J gene is TRBJ1-5, the V gene TRBV12-5, with D possibly TRBD1 on 5 matching bases. Trimming removed 5 bases from V and 3 bases from J, with 14 bases in between. CDR1 LGHNT and CDR2 FRNRAP come from the germline V gene. There are 15 residues in the CDR3. The CDR3 nucleotides are TGTGCTAGTGGTGTACCCGGGGGTACCAATCAGCCCCAGCATTTT. As protein: CASGVPGGTNQPQHF.

The rearrangement links TRBV19 to TRBJ1-1; D gene ambiguous. Trimming removed 7 bases from V and 7 bases from J, with 10 bases in between. This CDR3 has 11 amino acids. Germline V gives CDR1 LNHDA, CDR2 SQIVND (reference sequence). The CDR3 is CASKEWSEAFF. As DNA, the CDR3 is TGTGCCAGTAAAGAATGGAGTGAAGCTTTCTTT.

The chain combines TRBV28 with TRBJ2-7; D might be TRBD1 (5 bases). V was shortened by 3 bases and J by 0 bases, with 9 bases between the two germline ends. This CDR3 is built from 14 residues. The V gene's germline CDR1 is MDHEN and CDR2 SYDVKM. Here the CDR3 reads CASSLAGISYEQYF. CDR3 sequence (DNA): TGTGCCAGCAGTTTGGCAGGGATCTCCTACGAGCAGTACTTC.

This chain links TRBV30 with TRBJ1-3; TRBD1 might be the D (6 bases). Germline V gene data show CDR1 as GTSNPN and CDR2 as SVGIG (reference sequence). V dropped 4 bases and J dropped 2 bases, with 12 bases sitting between them. This CDR3 has 14 amino acids. CDR3 bases: TGTGCCTGGACTGCGGGGGCAGCTGGAAACACCATATATTTT. Its protein is CAWTAGAAGNTIYF. Based on the CDR3 plus reference TRBV30 and TRBJ1-3, the full variable domain is SQTIHQWPATLVQPVGSPLSLECTVEGTSNPNLYWYRQAAGRGLQLLFYSVGIGQISSEVPQNLSASRPQDRQFILSSKKLLLSDSGFYLCAWTAGAAGNTIYFGEGSWLTVV.

This clone occurred once. CDR3 DNA: TGTGCCAGCAGCCAAGATGACAGCCGGAGAAGAGCTTTCTTT. It translates to CASSQDDSRRRAFF. The chain couples TRBV3-1 (or the pseudogene TRBV3-2) to TRBJ1-1; D perhaps matches TRBD1 (5 bases). Looked up from germline, CDR1 is LGHDT and CDR2 is YNNKEL (reference sequence). V lost 0 bases to trimming and J lost 10 bases, with 15 bases between them. The CDR3 has 14 amino acids.

The rearrangement joins TRBV10-1 to TRBJ1-2; D is possibly TRBD1 (5 bases). Germline CDR1 is WNHNN and CDR2 is SYGVQD (reference sequence). The V end lost 6 bases, the J end lost 7 bases, and 15 bases lay between the germline ends. The length of the CDR3 is 13 residues. CDR3: CASSPDSISGYTF. The DNA for the CDR3 is TGCGCCAGCAGCCCTGACAGTATTAGTGGCTACACCTTC.

CDR3 DNA: TGTGCCAGCAGCTACGGTAGACAGGGGGGAGGCTACACCTTC. It encodes CASSYGRQGGGYTF. This chain joins TRBV5-6 and TRBJ1-2; 9 bases line up with TRBD1. The CDR3 is 14 amino acids. Looked up from germline, CDR1 is SGHDT and CDR2 is YYEEEE. J gave up 8 bases and V 3 bases, and 8 bases lay outside the gene matches. Filled out from reference TRBV5-6 and TRBJ1-2, the complete variable domain reads DAGVTQSPTHLIKTRGQQVTLRCSPKSGHDTVSWYQQALGQGPQFIFQYYEEEERQRGNFPDRFSGHQFPNYSSELNVNALLLGDSALYLCASSYGRQGGGYTFGSGTRLTVV.

V gene TRBV18 combines with J gene TRBJ2-7; D is ambiguous. This CDR3 region has 15 residues. CDR1 is KGHSH and CDR2 is LQKENI in the germline V gene. V lost 3 bases to trimming and J lost 0 bases, with 12 bases between them. CDR3 sequence reads: CASSPQESLSYEQYF. CDR3 bases: TGTGCCAGCTCACCCCAGGAATCACTCTCCTACGAGCAGTACTTC.

This chain connects TRBV15 to TRBJ1-4; no reliable D call. The V and J ends lost 0 bases and 8 bases respectively, with 13 bases between them. Germline-derived CDR1 and CDR2 are LNHNV and YYDKDF (reference sequence). This CDR3 has 15 amino acids. The CDR3 nucleotides read TGTGCCACCAGCAGAGATTTGAGGGTGGGGGAAAAACTGTTTTTT. As protein: CATSRDLRVGEKLFF.

The chain carries TRBV28 and TRBJ2-6; 7 bases agree with TRBD1. V shed 2 bases, J shed 5 bases, and the junction held 3 bases outside the gene matches. Per germline, CDR1 MDHEN and CDR2 SYDVKM. The CDR3 extends over 15 amino acids. The CDR3 nucleotides are TGTGCCAGCAGTTTAGACAGGGCCTGGGCCAACGTCCTGACTTTC. Its protein product is CASSLDRAWANVLTF. The whole variable domain, remainder taken from reference TRBV28 and TRBJ2-6, is DVKVTQSSRYLVKRTGEKVFLECVQDMDHENMFWYRQDPGLGLRLIYFSYDVKMKEKGDIPEGYSVSREKKERFSLILESASTNQTSMYLCASSLDRAWANVLTFGAGSRLTVL.

V gene TRBV28 combines with J gene TRBJ2-7; TRBD2 is a possible D gene (6 bases). The V end lost 4 bases, the J end lost 5 bases, and 24 bases lay between the germline ends. Looked up from germline, CDR1 is MDHEN and CDR2 is SYDVKM. This CDR3 comprises 17 residues. This CDR3 is CASSSTSWKPRGNEQYF. The CDR3 region has the DNA TGTGCCAGCAGTTCGACCTCCTGGAAGCCTCGGGGGAACGAGCAGTACTTC.

V usage is TRBV5-1 and J usage is TRBJ2-7, with D possibly being TRBD2 (5 bases). V lost 3 bases to trimming and J lost 8 bases, with 21 bases between them. Germline values: CDR1 SGHRS, CDR2 YFSETQ. This CDR3 has 15 residues. CDR3 sequence reads: CASSSGSLEPTQQYF. The CDR3 DNA sequence: TGCGCCAGCAGCTCGGGGTCCCTGGAACCTACGCAGCAGTACTTC.

The chain couples TRBV5-5 to TRBJ2-7; a possible D gene is TRBD2 (5 bases). Trimming removed 1 base from V and 0 bases from J, with 11 bases in between. The CDR3 has 15 residues. CDR1 and CDR2 (germline): SGHKS, YYEKEE (reference sequence). The CDR3 here is CASSLTWESSYEQYF. The CDR3 DNA sequence: TGTGCCAGCAGCTTGACCTGGGAGAGCTCCTACGAGCAGTACTTC.

The J gene is TRBJ2-3, the V gene TRBV5-4; 9 bases match TRBD2. Trimming at V came to 5 bases and at J to 1 base, leaving 11 bases not matched to a gene. The CDR3 is made up of 17 amino acids. In germline, CDR1 is SGHNT, CDR2 YYREEE (reference sequence). CDR3: CASSTSYSGGRTDTQYF. In DNA, the CDR3 is TGTGCCAGCAGTACGTCTTATAGCGGGGGCCGCACAGATACGCAGTATTTT. Using reference TRBV5-4 and TRBJ2-3 for the parts outside the CDR3, the full variable domain is ETGVTQSPTHLIKTRGQQVTLRCSSQSGHNTVSWYQQALGQGPQFIFQYYREEENGRGNFPPRFSGLQFPNYSSELNVNALELDDSALYLCASSTSYSGGRTDTQYFGPGTRLTVL.

The gene calls are TRBV6-6 and TRBJ2-2; 9 nucleotides agree with TRBD1. Germline CDR1 is MNHNY and CDR2 is SVGAGI (reference sequence). The junction had 5 bases not matched to a gene; V was cut back by 3 bases and J by 3 bases. The CDR3 totals 16 residues. CDR3 sequence: CASSYSDRGDTGELFF. CDR3 sequence (DNA): TGTGCCAGCAGTTATTCTGACAGGGGGGACACCGGGGAGCTGTTTTTT.

This chain links TRBV5-1 with TRBJ1-2, with D possibly TRBD1 on 6 matching bases. Germline CDR1 and CDR2: SGHRS and YFSETQ. The length of the CDR3 is 14 residues. The germline V and J ends were trimmed by 5 bases and 4 bases, with 15 bases remaining between them. CDR3 in DNA: TGCGCCAGCAGTCCCCGTCAGGGGAGCTATGGCTACACCTTC. Residues: CASSPRQGSYGYTF.

Comments on this clone: This CDR3 is also generated by other DNA sequences in the sample. This chain links TRBV18 with TRBJ1-4, with 10 bases fitting TRBD1. J was trimmed by 8 bases and V by 0 bases; bases with no gene match: 3. Germline V lookup: CDR1 KGHSH, CDR2 LQKENI. CDR3 size: 15 residues. This CDR3 reads CASSPPGQGGEKLFF. CDR3 sequence (DNA): TGTGCCAGCTCACCACCCGGACAGGGGGGCGAAAAACTGTTTTTT.

J is TRBJ2-2 and V is TRBV11-3, with 9 bases that match TRBD1. The junction had 4 bases not matched to a gene; V was cut back by 4 bases and J by 7 bases. Germline V gene data show CDR1 as SGHNT and CDR2 as YENEEA. The CDR3 has 14 amino acids. DNA for the CDR3: TGTGCCAGCAGCTGGACAGGGGTTGGCGGGGAGCTGTTTTTT. Translating it yields CASSWTGVGGELFF.

V gene TRBV7-9 combines with J gene TRBJ2-7; D might be TRBD2 (6 bases). Germline CDR1 and CDR2: SEHNR and FQNEAQ (reference sequence). Trimming removed 3 bases from V and 1 base from J, with 10 bases in between. The CDR3 has 14 amino acids. The CDR3 here is CASSFGGASYEQYF. As DNA, the CDR3 is TGTGCCAGCAGCTTTGGAGGGGCGTCCTACGAGCAGTACTTC. Full variable domain (rest looked up from reference TRBV7-9 and TRBJ2-7): DTGVSQNPRHKITKRGQNVTFRCDPISEHNRLYWYRQTLGQGPEFLTYFQNEAQLEKSRLLSDRFSAERPKGSFSTLEIQRTEQGDSAMYLCASSFGGASYEQYFGPGTRLTVT.

CDR3 region: CASSLAQGVYGYTF. CDR3 coding DNA: TGCGCCAGCAGCTTGGCACAGGGGGTTTATGGCTACACCTTC. The chain joins TRBV5-1 to TRBJ1-2, with 8 bases identical to TRBD1. The CDR3 runs to 14 residues. V dropped 0 bases and J dropped 5; count of bases not matched to a gene: 3. CDR1 is SGHRS, CDR2 YFSETQ, per germline. The full variable domain, its missing parts supplied by reference TRBV5-1 and TRBJ1-2, is KAGVTQTPRYLIKTRGQQVTLSCSPISGHRSVSWYQQTPGQGLQFLFEYFSETQRNKGNFPGRFSGRQFSNSRSEMNVSTLELGDSALYLCASSLAQGVYGYTFGSGTRLTVV.

CDR3 residues: CASSPSGNQPQHF. The DNA of the CDR3 is TGTGCCAGCAGCCCCTCCGGGAATCAGCCCCAGCATTTT. The V call is TRBV7-6, the J call TRBJ1-5; D is uncertain. CDR3 length: 13 amino acids. Germline lookup yields CDR1 SGHVS and CDR2 FNYEAQ. V dropped 5 bases and J dropped 4 bases, with 9 bases sitting between them.

The chain carries TRBV2 and TRBJ2-1; 14 bases are a match to TRBD2. This CDR3 is built from 23 residues. The ends lost 4 bases at V and 2 bases at J; junction bases unmatched: 22. Germline lookup yields CDR1 SNHLY and CDR2 FYNNEI. The CDR3, as DNA: TGTGCCAGCAGTGGTATCGAGGCCCATTTCCATGGACTAGCGGGGGGTACCTACAATGAGCAGTTCTTC. Translating gives CASSGIEAHFHGLAGGTYNEQFF.

This chain links TRBV4-1 with TRBJ1-5, with D perhaps TRBD1 (5 bases). CDR1 and CDR2 (germline): MGHRA, YSYEKL. The CDR3 extends over 17 amino acids. The V end was cut by 2 bases, the J end by 7 bases, with 21 bases between. CDR3 sequence (DNA): TGCGCCAGCAGCCAATCTACAGTGGGGCTAGGAGGGCAGCCCCAGCATTTT. It codes for CASSQSTVGLGGQPQHF.

CDR3 nucleotides: TGTGCCAGCAGCCTAACCGGGTACAATGAGCAGTTCTTC. Its protein product is CASSLTGYNEQFF. The J gene is TRBJ2-1, the V gene TRBV11-3; no clear D. CDR3 length: 13 residues. Deletions cut 5 bases from V and 4 bases from J, with 9 bases between. CDR1 SGHNT and CDR2 YENEEA come from the germline V gene. Drawing the rest from reference TRBV11-3 and TRBJ2-1, the complete variable domain is EAGVVQSPRYKIIEKKQPVAFWCNPISGHNTLYWYLQNLGQGPELLIRYENEEAVDDSQLPKDRFSAERLKGVDSTLKIQPAELGDSAVYLCASSLTGYNEQFFGPGTRLTVL.

The chain is built from TRBV18 and TRBJ2-3; 9 bases agree with TRBD2. The CDR3 has 14 residues. Trimming at V came to 6 bases and at J to 1 base, leaving 2 bases not matched to a gene. Germline V gives CDR1 KGHSH, CDR2 LQKENI. The CDR3 protein is CASSERGGTDTQYF. DNA for the CDR3: TGTGCCAGCTCGGAGCGGGGGGGCACAGATACGCAGTATTTT.